The text below deals with one T cell receptor beta chain. Its target is unknown. The sample belongs to a study of T cell responses to AZD1222 COVID-19 vaccine. Clones were read by immunoSEQ multiplex PCR, and TCRdb kept only the in-frame ones, dropping some. The sample lists more than 150,000 clones, approximately 91% occurring once. This CDR3 contains 16 residues. The V end lost 1 base, the J end lost 1 base, and 13 bases lay between the germline ends. CDR1 and CDR2 (germline): SEHNR, FQNEAQ (reference sequence). Study findings and constraints: AZD1222 recipients seropositive at baseline numbered only 6 or 7. Regions left unmutated in variants are reportedly the target of nearly half of spike-specific TCRs. Sampling that yielded the repertoires occurred only after the peak T cell response. Spike-specific TCR breadth and depth rose after two AZD1222 doses.

The rearrangement joins TRBV7-9 to TRBJ2-5; a possible D gene is TRBD1 (6 bases). This receptor was taken from an adult in good health. The sample was peripheral blood, taken on day 0 of AZD1222 vaccination. As DNA, the CDR3 is TGTGCCAGCAGCTTAGGGACAGCCACTAGCCAAGAGACCCAGTACTTC. It translates to CASSLGTATSQETQYF.